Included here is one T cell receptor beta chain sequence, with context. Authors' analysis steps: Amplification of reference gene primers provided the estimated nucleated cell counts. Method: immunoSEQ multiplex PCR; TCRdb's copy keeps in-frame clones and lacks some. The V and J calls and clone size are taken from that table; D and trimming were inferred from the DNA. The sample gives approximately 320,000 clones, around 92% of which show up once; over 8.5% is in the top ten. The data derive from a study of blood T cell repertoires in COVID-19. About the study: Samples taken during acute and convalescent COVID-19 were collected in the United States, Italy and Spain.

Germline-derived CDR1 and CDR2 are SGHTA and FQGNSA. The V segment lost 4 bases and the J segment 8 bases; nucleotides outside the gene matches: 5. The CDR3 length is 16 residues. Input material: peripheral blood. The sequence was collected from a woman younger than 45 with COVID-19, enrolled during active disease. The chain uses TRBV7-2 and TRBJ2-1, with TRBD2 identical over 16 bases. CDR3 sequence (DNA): TGTGCCAGCAGCTCCGGGACTAGCGGGGGGGCACATGAGCAGTTCTTC. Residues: CASSSGTSGGAHEQFF.